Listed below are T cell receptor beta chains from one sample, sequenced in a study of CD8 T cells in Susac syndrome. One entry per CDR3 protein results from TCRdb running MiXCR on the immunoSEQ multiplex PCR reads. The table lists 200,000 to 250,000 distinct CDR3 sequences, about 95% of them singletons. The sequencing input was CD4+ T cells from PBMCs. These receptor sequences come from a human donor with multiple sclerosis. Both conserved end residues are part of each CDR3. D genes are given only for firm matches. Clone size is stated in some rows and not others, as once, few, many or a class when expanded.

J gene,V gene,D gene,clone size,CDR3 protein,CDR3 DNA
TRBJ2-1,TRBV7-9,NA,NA,CASSLVRVPGEGQFF,TGTGCCAGCAGCTTAGTTCGGGTCCCAGGAGAAGGGCAGTTCTTC
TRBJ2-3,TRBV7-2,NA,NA,CASSPPTDTQYF,TGTGCCAGCAGCCCCCCCACAGATACGCAGTATTTT
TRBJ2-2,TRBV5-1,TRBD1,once,CASSLTGGYTGELFF,TGCGCCAGCAGCTTGACAGGGGGCTACACCGGGGAGCTGTTTTTT
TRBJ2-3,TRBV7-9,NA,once,CASSVSGARDTQYF,TGTGCCAGCAGCGTATCCGGGGCGAGGGATACGCAGTATTTT
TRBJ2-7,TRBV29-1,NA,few,CSVVGTYEQYF,TGCAGCGTTGTGGGGACCTACGAGCAGTACTTC
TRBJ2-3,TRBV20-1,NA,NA,CSAPPPGTDTQYF,TGCAGTGCTCCGCCCCCTGGCACCGATACGCAGTATTTT
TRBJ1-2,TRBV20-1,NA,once,CSARVLGIVGYTF,TGCAGTGCTAGAGTATTGGGGATCGTCGGCTACACCTTC
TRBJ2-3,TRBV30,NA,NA,CAWSVGPSSFPTDTQYF,TGTGCCTGGAGTGTAGGTCCTAGCAGCTTCCCCACAGATACGCAGTATTTT
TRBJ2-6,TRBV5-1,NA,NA,CASRTDFSSGANVLTF,TGCGCCAGCCGGACGGACTTCAGCTCTGGGGCCAACGTCCTGACTTTC
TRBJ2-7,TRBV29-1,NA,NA,CSVGQADEQYF,TGCAGCGTTGGGCAGGCGGACGAGCAGTACTTC
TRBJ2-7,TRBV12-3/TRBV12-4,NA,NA,CASVAWGEQYF,TGTGCCAGCGTTGCGTGGGGCGAGCAGTACTTC
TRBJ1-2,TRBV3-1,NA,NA,CASSQVGPAGYTF,TGTGCCAGCAGCCAAGTTGGTCCCGCTGGCTACACCTTC
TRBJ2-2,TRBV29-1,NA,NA,CSGAYQGTGRTGELFF,TGCAGCGGCGCGTATCAGGGAACGGGCCGCACCGGGGAGCTGTTTTTT
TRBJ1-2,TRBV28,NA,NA,CASRTGSQLSGYTF,TGTGCCAGCAGAACAGGATCTCAACTATCCGGCTACACCTTC
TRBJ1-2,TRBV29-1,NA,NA,CSVELGIGYTF,TGCAGCGTTGAGTTGGGTATTGGCTACACCTTC
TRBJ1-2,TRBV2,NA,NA,CASRVTGSGGYTF,TGTGCCAGCAGAGTAACAGGGTCCGGCGGCTACACCTTC
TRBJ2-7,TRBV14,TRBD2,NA,CASSQWTSPYEQYF,TGTGCCAGCAGCCAATGGACTAGTCCCTACGAGCAGTACTTC
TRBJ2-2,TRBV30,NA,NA,CAWSVGAGWTGELFF,TGTGCCTGGAGTGTTGGGGCAGGGTGGACCGGGGAGCTGTTTTTT
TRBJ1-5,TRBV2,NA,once,CASSEIGPIGQPQHF,TGTGCCAGCAGTGAAATTGGGCCAATCGGTCAGCCCCAGCATTTT
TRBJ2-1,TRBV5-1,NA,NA,CASSVGNSYNEQFF,TGCGCCAGCAGCGTCGGGAACTCCTACAATGAGCAGTTCTTC